This T cell receptor beta chain was found in a study of T-cell reconstitution after alpha-beta-depleted transplantation in children. V was clipped by 0 bases and J by 2 bases, with 5 bases between them. In germline, CDR1 is SQVTM, CDR2 ANQGSEA. The CDR3 extends over 13 amino acids. Library preparation (for TCRbeta) was performed with unique molecular identifiers. Each CDR3 protein is one row after TCRdb ran MiXCR on the PCR reads. This sample has 250,000 to 300,000 distinct CDR3 sequences; nearly 10% occur once, and the top ten carry 10%. The J gene is TRBJ1-5, the V gene TRBV29-1; D perhaps matches TRBD1 (5 bases). The sequence derives from a human donor who donated a stem cell graft to a child with SCID. The sample consisted of PBMCs from the stem cell graft donor, taken from the stem cell graft. CDR3 loop: CSVEEGGNQPQHF. CDR3 DNA sequence: TGCAGCGTTGAAGAGGGGGGCAATCAGCCCCAGCATTTT.